This T cell receptor (beta chain) was identified in a study of metastatic and nonmetastatic thyroid tumors. This clone turned up a few times. Treatment of any kind had been given to no patient before thyroid surgery. The CDR3 has 13 residues. The V end was cut by 4 bases, the J end by 6 bases, with 7 bases between. Methods used by the authors: Differences in CDR3 between clinicopathological groups were drawn on to build a classifier intended to discriminate distant-metastatic papillary thyroid cancer patients. With MiXCR, TCRdb called clones anew from the PCR reads. In this record, the V and J calls reflect TCRdb's handling and not the investigators' own analysis. The sample lists about 19,000 clones; 20% to 30% were seen once.

The gene calls are TRBV12-3 or TRBV12-4 and TRBJ1-6; D call uncertain. The source is a male donor with papillary thyroid cancer or a benign thyroid nodule (not recorded which). Some clones in this sample may be carry-over from other donors' samples. The specimen sequenced was blood. Here the CDR3 DNA reads TGTGCCAGCAGTTACAGAATTAATTCACCCCTCCACTTT. Translation gives CASSYRINSPLHF.